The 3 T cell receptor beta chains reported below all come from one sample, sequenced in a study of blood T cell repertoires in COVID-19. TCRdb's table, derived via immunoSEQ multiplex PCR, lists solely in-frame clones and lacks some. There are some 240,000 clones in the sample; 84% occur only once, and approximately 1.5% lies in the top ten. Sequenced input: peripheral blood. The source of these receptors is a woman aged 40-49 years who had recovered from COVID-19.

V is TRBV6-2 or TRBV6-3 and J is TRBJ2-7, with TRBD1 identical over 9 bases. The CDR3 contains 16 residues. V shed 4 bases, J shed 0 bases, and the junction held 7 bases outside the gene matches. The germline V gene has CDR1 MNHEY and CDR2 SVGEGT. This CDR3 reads CASSSPDRGYSYEQYF. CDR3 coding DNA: TGTGCCAGCAGTTCCCCGGACAGGGGCTACTCCTACGAGCAGTACTTC.

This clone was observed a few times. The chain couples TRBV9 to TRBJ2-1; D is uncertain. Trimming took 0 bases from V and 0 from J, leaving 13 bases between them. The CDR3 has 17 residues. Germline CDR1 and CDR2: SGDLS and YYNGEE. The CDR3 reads CASSVDRGASSYNEQFF. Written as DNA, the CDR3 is TGTGCCAGCAGCGTAGATCGCGGCGCCAGCTCCTACAATGAGCAGTTCTTC. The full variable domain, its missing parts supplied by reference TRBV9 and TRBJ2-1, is DSGVTQTPKHLITATGQRVTLRCSPRSGDLSVYWYQQSLDQGLQFLIQYYNGEERAKGNILERFSAQQFPDLHSELNLSSLELGDSALYFCASSVDRGASSYNEQFFGPGTRLTVL.

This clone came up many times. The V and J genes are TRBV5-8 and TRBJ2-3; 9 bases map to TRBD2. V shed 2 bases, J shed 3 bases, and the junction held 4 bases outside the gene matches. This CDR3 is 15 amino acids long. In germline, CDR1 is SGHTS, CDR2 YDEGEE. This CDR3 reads CASSFLAGITDTQYF. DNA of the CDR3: TGTGCCAGCAGCTTCCTAGCGGGGATAACAGATACGCAGTATTTT.